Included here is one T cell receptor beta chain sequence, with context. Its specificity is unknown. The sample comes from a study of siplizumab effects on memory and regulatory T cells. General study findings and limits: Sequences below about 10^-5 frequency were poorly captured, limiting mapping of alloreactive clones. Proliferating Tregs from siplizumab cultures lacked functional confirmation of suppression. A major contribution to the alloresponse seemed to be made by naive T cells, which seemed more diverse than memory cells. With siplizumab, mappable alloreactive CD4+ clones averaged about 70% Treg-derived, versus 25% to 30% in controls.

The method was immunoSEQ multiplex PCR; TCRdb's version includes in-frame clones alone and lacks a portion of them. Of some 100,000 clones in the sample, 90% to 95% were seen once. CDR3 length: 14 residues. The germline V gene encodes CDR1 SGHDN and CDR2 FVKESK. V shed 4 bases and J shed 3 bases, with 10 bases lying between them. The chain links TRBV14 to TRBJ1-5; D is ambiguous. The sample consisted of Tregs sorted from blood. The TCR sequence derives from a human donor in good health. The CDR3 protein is CASSLFGVNQPQHF. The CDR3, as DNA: TGTGCCAGCAGCCTGTTCGGCGTCAATCAGCCCCAGCATTTT.